This T cell receptor beta chain comes out of a study of T cell responses to AZD1222 COVID-19 vaccine. Findings and limits, study-wide: Nearly half of the spike-specific TCRs reportedly recognize variant regions that carry no mutations. Increased Spike-specific TCR breadth and depth were observed after two AZD1222 doses.

Data came from immunoSEQ multiplex PCR; TCRdb stores just in-frame clones and leaves some out. Of about 94,000 clones detected, about 85% appear once; the ten largest clones hold 4.5%. Trimming removed 2 bases from V and 7 bases from J, with 12 bases in between. Germline-derived CDR1 and CDR2 are MNHEY and SMNVEV (reference sequence). There are 15 residues in the CDR3. Concerning this clone itself: The target antigen is unknown.

The clonotype comes from an adult who received the AZD1222 COVID-19 vaccine. The sample here was peripheral blood, taken 28 days after the second AZD1222 dose. This chain links TRBV27 with TRBJ1-6, with D hard to call. This chain's CDR3 is CASSLLSRGNSPLHF. In DNA form, the CDR3 reads TGTGCCAGCAGTTTACTCAGTCGGGGAAATTCACCCCTCCACTTT.